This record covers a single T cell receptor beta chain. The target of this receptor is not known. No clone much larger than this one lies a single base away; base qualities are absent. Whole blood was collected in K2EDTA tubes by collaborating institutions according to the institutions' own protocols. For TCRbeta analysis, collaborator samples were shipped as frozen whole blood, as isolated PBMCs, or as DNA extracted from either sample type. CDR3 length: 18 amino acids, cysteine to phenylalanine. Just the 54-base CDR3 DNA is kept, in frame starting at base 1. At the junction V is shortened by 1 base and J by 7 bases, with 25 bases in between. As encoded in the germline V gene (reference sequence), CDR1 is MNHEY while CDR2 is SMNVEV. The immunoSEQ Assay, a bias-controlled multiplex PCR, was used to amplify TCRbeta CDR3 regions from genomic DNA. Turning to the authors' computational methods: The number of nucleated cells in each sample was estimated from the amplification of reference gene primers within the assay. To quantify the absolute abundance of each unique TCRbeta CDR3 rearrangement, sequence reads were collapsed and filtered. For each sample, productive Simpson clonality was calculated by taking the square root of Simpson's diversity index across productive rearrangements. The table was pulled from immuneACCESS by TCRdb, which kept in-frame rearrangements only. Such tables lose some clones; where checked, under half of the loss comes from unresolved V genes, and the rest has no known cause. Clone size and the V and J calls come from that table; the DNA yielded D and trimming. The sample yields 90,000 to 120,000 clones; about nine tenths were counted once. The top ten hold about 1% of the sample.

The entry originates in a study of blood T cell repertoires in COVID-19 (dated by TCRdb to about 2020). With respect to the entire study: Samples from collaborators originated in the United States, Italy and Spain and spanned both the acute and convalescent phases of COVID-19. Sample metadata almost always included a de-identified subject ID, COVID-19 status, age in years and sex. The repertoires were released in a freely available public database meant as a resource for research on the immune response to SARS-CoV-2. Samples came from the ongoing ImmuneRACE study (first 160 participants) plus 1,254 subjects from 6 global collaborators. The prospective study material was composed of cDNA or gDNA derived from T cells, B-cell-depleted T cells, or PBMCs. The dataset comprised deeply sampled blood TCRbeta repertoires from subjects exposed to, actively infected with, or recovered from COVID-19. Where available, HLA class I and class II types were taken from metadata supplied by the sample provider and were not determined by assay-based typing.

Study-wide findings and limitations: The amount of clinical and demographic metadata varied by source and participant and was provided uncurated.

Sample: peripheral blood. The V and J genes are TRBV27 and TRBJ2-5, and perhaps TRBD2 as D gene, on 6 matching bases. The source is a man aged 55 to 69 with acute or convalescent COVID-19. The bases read TGTGCCAGCAGTTTATACGCCCTGGGCCAGGACTTGGGGGGGACCCAGTACTTC. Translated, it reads CASSLYALGQDLGGTQYF.